This entry lists 9 T cell receptor beta chains sequenced from one sample in a study of blood T cell repertoires in COVID-19. Clones were sequenced by immunoSEQ multiplex PCR, and TCRdb holds only the in-frame ones, with some missing. Counted here are about 210,000 clones, roughly 94% occurring once; the ten biggest clones make up about 1.3%. The specimen sequenced was peripheral blood. The receptors derive from a man aged 25 to 40 with acute or convalescent COVID-19.

CDR3 sequence: CASSQEGGRFYGYTF. The CDR3 DNA sequence: TGCGCCAGCAGCCAAGAGGGGGGTAGGTTTTATGGCTACACCTTC. The chain recombines TRBV4-1 with TRBJ1-2, with D perhaps TRBD1 (5 bases). This CDR3 contains 15 residues. V lost 0 bases, J lost 5 bases, and 13 bases lay in between. The germline gives CDR1 MGHRA, CDR2 YSYEKL.

The chain links TRBV28 to TRBJ1-2; D is unclear. Germline V gives CDR1 MDHEN, CDR2 SYDVKM. With 2 bases removed from V and 5 bases from J, the gap between germline ends came to 9 bases. The CDR3 has 13 amino acids. This CDR3 is CASSLGRRYGYTF. The CDR3 region has the DNA TGTGCCAGCAGTTTAGGTCGGAGGTATGGCTACACCTTC.

This clone was seen just once. The V call is TRBV19, the J call TRBJ1-1, with TRBD1 as a possible D gene (6 bases). V was trimmed by 8 bases and J by 4 bases, leaving 17 bases between them. The CDR3 contains 14 residues. CDR1 is LNHDA, CDR2 SQIVND, per germline (reference sequence). CDR3 sequence (DNA): TGTGCCAGTGGGTCAGGGGAAGCTAGCACTGAAGCTTTCTTT. This translates into CASGSGEASTEAFF.

The V call is TRBV20-1, the J call TRBJ1-1; 7 bases are a match to TRBD1. Germline V gene sequence: CDR1 DFQATT, CDR2 SNEGSKA (reference sequence). V was pared by 5 bases and J by 11 bases, with 5 bases of the junction left unmatched. This CDR3 has 10 residues. The CDR3 here is CSAYDRVAFF. In DNA, the CDR3 is TGCAGTGCTTATGACAGGGTCGCTTTCTTT.

The table lists this clone with a count of one. The chain has TRBV29-1 and TRBJ1-2; D unclear. The CDR3 has 17 amino acids. Germline CDR1 and CDR2: SQVTM and ANQGSEA. The V and J ends lost 1 base and 0 bases respectively, with 18 bases between them. The CDR3 here is CSVEGLVLAQPNYGYTF. CDR3 coding DNA: TGCAGCGTTGAAGGTTTGGTGCTAGCTCAGCCTAACTATGGCTACACCTTC.

The V and J genes are TRBV28 and TRBJ2-6, with 13 bases that match TRBD2. J gave up 3 bases and V 4 bases, and 3 bases lay outside the gene matches. This CDR3 is 17 amino acids long. Germline CDR1 reads MDHEN; CDR2 reads SYDVKM. The CDR3 loop reads CASSSRLAGGGANVLTF. CDR3 DNA sequence: TGTGCCAGCAGTTCCCGACTAGCGGGAGGTGGGGCCAACGTCCTGACTTTC.

This chain uses TRBV3-1 (or the pseudogene TRBV3-2) with TRBJ2-3, with 13 nucleotides matching TRBD2. Unmatched junction bases numbered 6, after V lost 2 bases and J lost 4 bases. The CDR3 loop spans 17 amino acids. The germline V gene encodes CDR1 LGHDT and CDR2 YNNKEL (reference sequence). The CDR3 DNA reads TGTGCCAGCAGCCAACTTGGACTAGCGGGAGTGGCAGATACGCAGTATTTT. As protein: CASSQLGLAGVADTQYF.

V gene TRBV6-4 combines with J gene TRBJ2-1; the match to TRBD2 covers 14 bases. With 2 bases clipped from V and 6 bases from J, the junction kept 0 bases outside the gene matches. The germline gives CDR1 MRHNA, CDR2 SNTAGT. This CDR3 is 15 amino acids long. CDR3 residues: CASSDGLAGGNEQFF. For the CDR3, the DNA is TGTGCCAGCAGTGACGGACTAGCGGGAGGCAATGAGCAGTTCTTC.

This clone was seen a single time. V usage is TRBV7-9 and J usage is TRBJ1-3; tentatively, D is TRBD1 (5 bases). From germline, CDR1 is SEHNR and CDR2 FQNEAQ (reference sequence). Trimming removed 5 bases at V and 0 bases at J, with 11 bases between. The CDR3 is 15 amino acids. CDR3 sequence: CASSLLQDSGNTIYF. CDR3 nucleotide sequence: TGTGCCAGCAGCCTTTTACAGGACTCTGGAAACACCATATATTTT.